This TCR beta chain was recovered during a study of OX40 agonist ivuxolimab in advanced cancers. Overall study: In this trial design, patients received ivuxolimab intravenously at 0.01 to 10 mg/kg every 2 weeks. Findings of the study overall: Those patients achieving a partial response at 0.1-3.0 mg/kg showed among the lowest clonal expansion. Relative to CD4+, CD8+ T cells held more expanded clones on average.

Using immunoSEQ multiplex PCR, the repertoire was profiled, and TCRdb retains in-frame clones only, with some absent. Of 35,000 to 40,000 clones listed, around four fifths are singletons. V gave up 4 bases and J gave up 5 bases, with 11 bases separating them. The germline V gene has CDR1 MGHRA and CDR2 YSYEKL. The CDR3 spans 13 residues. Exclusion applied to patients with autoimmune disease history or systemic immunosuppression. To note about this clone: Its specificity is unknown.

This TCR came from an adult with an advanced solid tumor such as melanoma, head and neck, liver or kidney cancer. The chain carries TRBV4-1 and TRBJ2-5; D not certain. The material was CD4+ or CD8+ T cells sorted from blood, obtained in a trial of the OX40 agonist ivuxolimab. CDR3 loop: CASSPVVLETQYF. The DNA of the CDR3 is TGCGCCAGCAGCCCAGTAGTTCTCGAGACCCAGTACTTC.